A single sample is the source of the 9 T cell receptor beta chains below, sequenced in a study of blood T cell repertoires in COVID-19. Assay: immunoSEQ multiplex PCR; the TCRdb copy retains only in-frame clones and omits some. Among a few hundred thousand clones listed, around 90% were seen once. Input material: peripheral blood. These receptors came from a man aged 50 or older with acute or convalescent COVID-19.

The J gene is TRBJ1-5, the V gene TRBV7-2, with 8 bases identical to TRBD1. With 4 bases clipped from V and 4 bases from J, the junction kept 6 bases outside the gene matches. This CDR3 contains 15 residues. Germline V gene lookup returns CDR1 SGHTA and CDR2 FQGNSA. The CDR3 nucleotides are TGTGCCAGCAGCTCCCGGACAGGGCAAAATCAGCCCCAGCATTTT. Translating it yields CASSSRTGQNQPQHF.

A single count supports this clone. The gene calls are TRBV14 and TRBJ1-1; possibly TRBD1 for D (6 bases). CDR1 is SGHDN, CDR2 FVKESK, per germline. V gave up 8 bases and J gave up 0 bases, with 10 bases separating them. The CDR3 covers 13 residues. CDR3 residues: CASHREVNTEAFF. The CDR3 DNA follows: TGTGCCAGCCACAGGGAAGTGAACACTGAAGCTTTCTTT.

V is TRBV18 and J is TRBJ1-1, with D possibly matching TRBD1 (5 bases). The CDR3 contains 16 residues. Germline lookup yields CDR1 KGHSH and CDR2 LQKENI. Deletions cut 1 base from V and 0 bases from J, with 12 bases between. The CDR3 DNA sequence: TGTGCCAGCTCACCACGGCAGGGCCGTATGAACACTGAAGCTTTCTTT. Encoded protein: CASSPRQGRMNTEAFF. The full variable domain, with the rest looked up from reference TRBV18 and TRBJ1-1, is NAGVMQNPRHLVRRRGQEARLRCSPMKGHSHVYWYRQLPEEGLKFMVYLQKENIIDESGMPKERFSAEFPKEGPSILRIQQVVRGDSAAYFCASSPRQGRMNTEAFFGQGTRLTVV.

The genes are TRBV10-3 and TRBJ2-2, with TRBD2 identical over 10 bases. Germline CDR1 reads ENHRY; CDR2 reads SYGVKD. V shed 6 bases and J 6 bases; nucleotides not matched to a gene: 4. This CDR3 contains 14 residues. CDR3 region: CAIRSGGAPGELFF. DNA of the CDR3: TGTGCCATCAGGAGCGGGGGGGCCCCCGGGGAGCTGTTTTTT.

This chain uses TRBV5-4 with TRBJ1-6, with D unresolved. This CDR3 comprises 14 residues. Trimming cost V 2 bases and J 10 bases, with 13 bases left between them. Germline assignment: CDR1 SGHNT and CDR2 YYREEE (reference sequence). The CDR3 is CASSLRTADSPLHF. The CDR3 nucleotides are TGTGCCAGCAGCTTAAGGACTGCCGACTCACCCCTCCACTTT.

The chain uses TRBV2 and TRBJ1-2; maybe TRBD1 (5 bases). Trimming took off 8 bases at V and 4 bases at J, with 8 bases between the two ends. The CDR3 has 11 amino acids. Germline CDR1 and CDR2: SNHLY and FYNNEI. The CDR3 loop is CASRGGYGYTF. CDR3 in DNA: TGTGCCAGCCGGGGGGGCTATGGCTACACCTTC.

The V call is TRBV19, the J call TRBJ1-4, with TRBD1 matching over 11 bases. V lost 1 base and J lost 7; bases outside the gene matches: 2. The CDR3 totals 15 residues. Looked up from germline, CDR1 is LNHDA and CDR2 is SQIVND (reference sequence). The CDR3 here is CASSIAGTGGEKLFF. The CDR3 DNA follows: TGTGCCAGTAGTATAGCCGGGACAGGGGGTGAAAAACTGTTTTTT.

The CDR3 DNA reads as TGTGCCAGCAGCTTAGAGGTCGGGGGTTACGAGCAGTACTTC. As protein: CASSLEVGGYEQYF. The chain has TRBV7-9 and TRBJ2-7; D perhaps matches TRBD2 (6 bases). The V end lost 1 base, the J end lost 4 bases, and 11 bases lay between the germline ends. The germline V gene encodes CDR1 SEHNR and CDR2 FQNEAQ (reference sequence). There are 14 residues in the CDR3.

CDR3 in amino acids: CASSLVGGTGNTIYF. In nucleotides, the CDR3 is TGTGCCAGCAGCTTGGTTGGGGGCACTGGAAACACCATATATTTT. The chain employs TRBV5-6 and TRBJ1-3; tentative D call: TRBD1 (6 bases). The CDR3 length is 15 residues. V lost 0 bases to trimming and J lost 2 bases, with 9 bases between them. Germline V lookup: CDR1 SGHDT, CDR2 YYEEEE.